This T cell receptor (beta chain) was found in a study of beta chain features in type 1 diabetes (dated 2018 in TCRdb). Background on the whole study: Patients and healthy donors did not differ in mean age, gender distribution, total cell number or subset yield. A total of roughly 100,000,000 sorted cells were examined across all samples, and the number of cells per subset was strongly correlated with RNA yield. The study compared TCRB repertoires of sorted circulating CD4+ T cell subsets between recently diagnosed type 1 diabetes patients and matched healthy donors. Regulatory and stem cell-like memory subsets were isolated from only 8 patients and roughly eight healthy donors, whereas naive and central memory subsets came from all 30 or so donors.

A remark on this clone: Its antigen target is currently unknown. Base qualities are not at hand, and no much larger clone is one base apart.

Paper-wide results and their limitations: Because small numbers of individuals were included in the HLA sub-analyses, any influence of HLA type on TCRB rearrangement was left unresolved. A moderate but significant shortening of TCRB CDR3 length was observed in type 1 diabetes patients in all four CD4+ subsets. PCR may preferentially amplify shorter templates, but because patient and control samples were amplified and corrected together, any resulting skew would affect both groups equally. Sequencing cDNA rather than genomic DNA could over-represent highly expressing activated cells, although activation and CD3 levels did not differ between groups. The naive, central memory and regulatory TCRB repertoires appeared to resemble one another more closely among patients than among healthy donors. Patients with type 1 diabetes made fewer insertions and deleted more nucleotides at VDJ recombination sites, implying thymic rearrangement abnormalities.

There are 13 amino acids in the CDR3, from cysteine to phenylalanine inclusive. This entry keeps only the CDR3 DNA: 39 bases, framed from base 1. CDR1 SQVTM and CDR2 ANQGSEA were looked up in the germline V gene. Trimming leaves V shorter by 4 bases and J shorter by 10 bases, with the junction holding 7 bases beyond the gene matches. All of the isolated RNA was reverse transcribed with the High Capacity cDNA Reverse Transcription Kit, so expressed TCRB transcripts were sequenced. Deep immunoSEQ sequencing was performed on naive, central memory and regulatory T cell samples, with an average of approximately 4 million total reads per sample. After sorted cells were lysed in RLT buffer, RNA was extracted with DNase-treated RNeasy Micro or Mini kits, with the choice depending on cell number. To prevent cross-contamination, every cell subset was processed on its own, while patient and healthy donor samples were processed together. TCRB sequences were amplified from cDNA with the immunoSEQ multiplex PCR, producing 87-bp fragments spanning the CDR3 region. The amplicons were sequenced using the Illumina HiSeq platform. The paper's data handling went like this. Synthetic template baselines were used to correct PCR bias computationally, reads within Hamming distance 2 were collapsed, and singletons that could not be merged were discarded. Reads were aligned against IMGT so that V, D and J genes, CDR3 length and insertions or deletions at six rearrangement sites could be assigned. Clonotype counts were normalized to sorted cell number within each subset before computing true diversity and Gini coefficients with the tcR R package. Repertoire sharing was quantified using the overlap coefficient calculated on TCRB nucleotide sequences. This is the immuneACCESS table as TCRdb keeps it, with only in-frame sequences that have V and J called. A part of the clones is gone; compared with another copy, unresolved V genes explain less than half, and the rest is unexplained. Clonal size and the V and J genes are those of that table, whereas D and trimming came from the DNA. A total of about 140,000 clones appear in this sample, approximately 9.8% of them only once. The ten biggest clones cover 0.65% of the sample.

Each donor gave one peripheral blood draw, roughly 0.11 L on average, collected into heparinised tubes. A BD FACSAria II was used to sort naive, central memory, regulatory and stem cell-like memory CD4+ T cells with a panel that included CD45RO, CCR7, CD25, CD127, CD95 and CD27. All sorted populations exceeded 95% purity. Right away, PBMCs were isolated by Lymphoprep density gradient centrifugation and were stained directly, with no culture step. So that batch effects would be minimized, each experiment stained and sorted samples in pairs, pairing one healthy donor with one patient. This sequence originates from a woman aged 40 to 50 in good health. Sequencing was carried out using central memory CD4+ T cells from blood. The chain joins TRBV29-1 to TRBJ1-6; a stretch of 7 junction bases matches TRBD1. This receptor carries the CDR3 CSVAGTDSSPLHF. The nucleotide sequence reads as follows: TGCAGCGTTGCCGGGACAGATAGCTCACCCCTCCACTTT.